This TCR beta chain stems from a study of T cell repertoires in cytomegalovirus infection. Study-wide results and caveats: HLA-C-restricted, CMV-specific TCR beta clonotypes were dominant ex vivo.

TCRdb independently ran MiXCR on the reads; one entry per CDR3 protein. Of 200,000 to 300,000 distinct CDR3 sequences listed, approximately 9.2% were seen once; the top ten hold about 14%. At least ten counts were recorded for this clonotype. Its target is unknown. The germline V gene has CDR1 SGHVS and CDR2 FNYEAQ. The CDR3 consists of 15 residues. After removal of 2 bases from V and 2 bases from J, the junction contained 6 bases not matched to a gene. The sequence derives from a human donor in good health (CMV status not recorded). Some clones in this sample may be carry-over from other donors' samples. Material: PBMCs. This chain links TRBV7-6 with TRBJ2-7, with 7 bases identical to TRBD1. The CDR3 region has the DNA TGTGCCAGCAGCTTACCCGACAGGGCCCCCTACGAGCAGTACTTC. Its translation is CASSLPDRAPYEQYF.